These 17 T cell receptor beta chains were sequenced from one sample in a study of shared clonotypes between healthy human individuals. The repertoire was sequenced with immunoSEQ multiplex PCR; TCRdb's copy has only in-frame clones and lacks some. The data contain a few million clones, roughly 93% of them singletons. The sample taken for sequencing was naive CD4+ T cells from PBMCs. This sample's subset: CD45RA+ positively selected. The origin of the receptors is a man between 18 and 35 years old in good health. Some clones in this sample may be carry-over from other donors' samples.

The rearrangement joins TRBV19 to TRBJ2-2, with a possible D match to TRBD2 (6 bases). The CDR3 is 16 residues long. V lost 6 bases, J lost 1 base, and 15 bases lay in between. Germline V lookup: CDR1 LNHDA, CDR2 SQIVND (reference sequence). The CDR3 region is CASSTSGTLNTGELFF. In nucleotides, the CDR3 is TGTGCCAGTAGCACTTCCGGGACTTTGAACACCGGGGAGCTGTTTTTT. Supplemented by reference TRBV19 and TRBJ2-2, the full variable domain reads DGGITQSPKYLFRKEGQNVTLSCEQNLNHDAMYWYRQDPGQGLRLIYYSQIVNDFQKGDIAEGYSVSREKKESFPLTVTSAQKNPTAFYLCASSTSGTLNTGELFFGEGSRLTVL.

CDR3 nucleotides: TGTGCCAGCAGCTCATCCGGGACAGGGGGTCTCATGAACACTGAAGCTTTCTTT. This codes for CASSSSGTGGLMNTEAFF. The chain has TRBV7-9 and TRBJ1-1; 11 bases are a match to TRBD1. CDR1 and CDR2 from the germline V gene are SEHNR and FQNEAQ (reference sequence). V lost 4 bases, J lost 0 bases, and 10 bases stayed unmatched. This CDR3 region has 18 residues.

The chain recombines TRBV4-1 with TRBJ1-2, with 10 bases lining up with TRBD1. Germline V lookup: CDR1 MGHRA, CDR2 YSYEKL. Trimming at V came to 6 bases and at J to 8 bases, leaving 15 bases not matched to a gene. This CDR3 is built from 16 residues. CDR3 region: CASSLGQGTESGGYTF. The CDR3 DNA reads as TGCGCCAGCAGTCTGGGACAGGGGACAGAGTCGGGGGGCTACACCTTC.

V usage is TRBV4-1 and J usage is TRBJ1-5; 11 bases align to TRBD1. The V segment lost 3 bases and the J segment 8 bases; nucleotides outside the gene matches: 6. Per germline, CDR1 MGHRA and CDR2 YSYEKL. CDR3 size: 15 residues. The CDR3 bases are TGCGCCAGCAGCCACCCGGACAGGGGGCTGGAGCCCCAGCATTTT. Amino acids: CASSHPDRGLEPQHF.

The chain joins TRBV30 to TRBJ2-7, with TRBD2 as a possible D gene (6 bases). V lost 5 bases, J lost 3 bases, and 14 bases lay in between. Germline loops: CDR1 GTSNPN, CDR2 SVGIG (reference sequence). There are 13 residues in the CDR3. DNA for the CDR3: TGTGCCTGGGGCGGGACTCCCGTCTACGAGCAGTACTTC. Its protein product is CAWGGTPVYEQYF.

This clone was seen only once. The V call is TRBV7-3, the J call TRBJ2-6; possibly TRBD1 for D (6 bases). CDR1 and CDR2 from the germline V gene are SGHTA and FQGTGA. The CDR3 length is 14 residues. V gave up 8 bases and J gave up 1 base, with 9 bases separating them. The CDR3 is CASGGKSGANVLTF. The CDR3 nucleotides read TGTGCCAGCGGGGGCAAATCTGGGGCCAACGTCCTGACTTTC.

J is TRBJ1-1 and V is TRBV30, with 7 nucleotides matching TRBD1. Germline-derived CDR1 and CDR2 are GTSNPN and SVGIG (reference sequence). The CDR3 spans 12 residues. The trim removed 7 bases at V and 1 base at J, leaving 3 bases unmatched. This CDR3 is CASWTGNTEAFF. CDR3 coding DNA: TGTGCCTCCTGGACAGGGAACACTGAAGCTTTCTTT.

The V call is TRBV2, the J call TRBJ1-5, with 8 bases aligning to TRBD1. Germline V CDR1 and CDR2: SNHLY, FYNNEI. The CDR3 is 13 amino acids. J was trimmed by 5 bases and V by 7 bases; bases with no gene match: 4. The CDR3 bases are TGTGCCAGCAACGGACAGGGCGATCAGCCCCAGCATTTT. Translation gives CASNGQGDQPQHF. Full variable domain (rest looked up from reference TRBV2 and TRBJ1-5): EPEVTQTPSHQVTQMGQEVILRCVPISNHLYFYWYRQILGQKVEFLVSFYNNEISEKSEIFDDQFSVERPDGSNFTLKIRSTKLEDSAMYFCASNGQGDQPQHFGDGTRLSIL.

The V gene is TRBV7-2, the J gene TRBJ2-7, with 11 bases aligning to TRBD2. This CDR3 has 16 residues. V dropped 6 bases and J dropped 4; count of bases not matched to a gene: 11. Germline-derived CDR1 and CDR2 are SGHTA and FQGNSA. The CDR3 sequence: CASSYLLGLAEYEQYF. CDR3 nucleotide sequence: TGTGCCAGCAGTTACTTACTGGGACTAGCGGAATACGAGCAGTACTTC. The full variable domain, with the rest looked up from reference TRBV7-2 and TRBJ2-7, is GAGVSQSPSNKVTEKGKDVELRCDPISGHTALYWYRQSLGQGLEFLIYFQGNSAPDKSGLPSDRFSAERTGGSVSTLTIQRTQQEDSAVYLCASSYLLGLAEYEQYFGPGTRLTVT.

The V gene is TRBV6-6, the J gene TRBJ1-1, with 9 bases matching TRBD1. V lost 3 bases, J lost 5 bases, and 7 bases stayed unmatched. The germline CDR1 and CDR2 sequences are MNHNY and SVGAGI (reference sequence). This CDR3 has 15 residues. CDR3 coding DNA: TGTGCCAGCAGTTATGACAGGGGGTTGTATACTGAAGCTTTCTTT. It codes for CASSYDRGLYTEAFF.

The V and J genes are TRBV13 and TRBJ2-4; the match to TRBD1 covers 9 bases. CDR1 and CDR2 (germline): PRHDT, FYEKMQ (reference sequence). This CDR3 has 12 residues. The V gene end was trimmed by 2 bases and the J gene end by 16 bases; junction bases not matched to a gene: 6. CDR3 sequence: CASSLKTGGLYF. CDR3 DNA sequence: TGTGCCAGCAGCTTAAAAACAGGGGGCCTCTACTTC.

Comment on this clone: Other DNA variants within this sample encode the same CDR3. The CDR3 region has the DNA TGTGCCAGCTCACCAGGGCTTACCTACGAGCAGTACTTC. Residues: CASSPGLTYEQYF. The rearrangement links TRBV18 to TRBJ2-7; D gene ambiguous. This CDR3 has 13 amino acids. CDR1 is KGHSH and CDR2 is LQKENI in the germline V gene. V dropped 2 bases and J dropped 2 bases, with 7 bases sitting between them.

This chain connects TRBV5-8 to TRBJ2-3; TRBD1 is a possible D gene (5 bases). V shed 4 bases and J shed 8 bases, with 14 bases lying between them. Germline V gene sequence: CDR1 SGHTS, CDR2 YDEGEE. The CDR3 runs to 13 residues. The CDR3 DNA follows: TGTGCCAGCAGCCGGGCAGGGCCGACTACGCAGTATTTT. It encodes CASSRAGPTTQYF.

V usage is TRBV5-1 and J usage is TRBJ2-3, with D possibly TRBD1 on 6 matching bases. Germline CDR1 is SGHRS and CDR2 is YFSETQ. V shed 0 bases and J shed 2 bases, with 19 bases lying between them. CDR3 length equals 18 residues. The CDR3 is CASSLERGHSWDTDTQYF. The CDR3 coding sequence is TGCGCCAGCAGCTTGGAAAGGGGACACAGCTGGGACACAGATACGCAGTATTTT.

The chain uses TRBV19 and TRBJ1-5; 11 bases match TRBD1. The germline V gene has CDR1 LNHDA and CDR2 SQIVND (reference sequence). V lost 8 bases, J lost 4 bases, and 7 bases stayed unmatched. The CDR3 has 15 amino acids. The CDR3 region has the DNA TGTGCCAGTTCCTCGGGACAGGGGGTGAATCAGCCCCAGCATTTT. Encoded protein: CASSSGQGVNQPQHF.

The chain carries TRBV4-3 and TRBJ2-5; D is unresolved. V was shortened by 4 bases and J by 7 bases, with 16 bases between the two germline ends. The CDR3 loop spans 14 amino acids. Germline lookup yields CDR1 LGHNA and CDR2 YSLEER. Written as DNA, the CDR3 is TGCGCCAGCAGCCTCAAGGACGCCCTCGGGACCCAGTACTTC. Translation: CASSLKDALGTQYF.

The rearrangement links TRBV21-1 to TRBJ1-2; the D segment call TRBD1 is taken from the table without a DNA check. TRBV21-1 is classified as a pseudogene. This CDR3 is 19 amino acids long. CDR3 region: CASSKRIEMGPRAVKGYTF. DNA of the CDR3: TGTGCCAGCAGCAAAAGAATAGAAATGGGGCCCAGGGCCGTGAAGGGCTACACCTTC.